Following are 32 T cell receptor beta chains from one sample sequenced in a study of T cell responses to AZD1222 COVID-19 vaccine. Some clones are missing from TCRdb's copy, which holds only in-frame ones; the method was immunoSEQ multiplex PCR. The table lists fewer than 150,000 clones, 88% of them singletons, with 4.5% to 6.5% in the top ten. Sequencing was performed on peripheral blood, taken 28 days after the second AZD1222 dose. All receptors derive from an adult who received the AZD1222 COVID-19 vaccine.

This clone occurred a few times. This chain uses TRBV6-5 with TRBJ1-5; D unclear. Trimming took off 10 bases at V and 0 bases at J, with 10 bases between the two ends. The germline V gene encodes CDR1 MNHEY and CDR2 SVGAGI. The CDR3 consists of 13 residues. The CDR3 nucleotides are TGTGCCACCGGCCTATATAGCAATCAGCCCCAGCATTTT. Translated: CATGLYSNQPQHF.

The chain recombines TRBV11-2 with TRBJ2-5; 8 positions match TRBD2. The V gene end was trimmed by 4 bases and the J gene end by 4 bases; junction bases not matched to a gene: 11. Germline CDR1 reads SGHAT; CDR2 reads FQNNGV. This CDR3 comprises 16 residues. The chain's CDR3 is CASSSGSAGGRETQYF. The DNA for the CDR3 is TGTGCCAGCAGCTCTGGCTCGGCGGGGGGCCGAGAGACCCAGTACTTC.

V and J are TRBV4-1 and TRBJ1-5, with 8 nucleotides matching TRBD1. CDR3 length: 16 amino acids. V gave up 2 bases and J gave up 0 bases; unmatched junction bases: 3. Looked up from germline, CDR1 is MGHRA and CDR2 is YSYEKL. The CDR3 loop reads CASSQRTGSSNQPQHF. CDR3 DNA sequence: TGCGCCAGCAGCCAAAGGACAGGGTCTAGCAATCAGCCCCAGCATTTT.

The chain carries TRBV25-1 and TRBJ2-4; D possibly corresponds to TRBD1 (5 bases). CDR1 MGHDK and CDR2 SYGVNS come from the germline V gene. The CDR3 has 13 amino acids. The germline V and J ends were trimmed by 2 bases and 6 bases, with 8 bases remaining between them. The CDR3 here is CASSEAQGNIQYF. The CDR3 bases are TGTGCCAGCAGTGAAGCGCAGGGAAACATTCAGTACTTC.

The chain has TRBV5-5 and TRBJ2-7; D is undetermined. The CDR3 has 15 amino acids. Deletions cut 4 bases from V and 0 bases from J, with 14 bases between. CDR1 is SGHKS and CDR2 is YYEKEE in the germline V gene (reference sequence). DNA for the CDR3: TGTGCCAGCAGCAGATTGAGCTTACCCTCCTACGAGCAGTACTTC. Translated: CASSRLSLPSYEQYF.

The J gene is TRBJ1-1, the V gene TRBV28; no firm D call. V shed 6 bases and J shed 2 bases, with 7 bases lying between them. This CDR3 is 12 amino acids long. Per the germline V gene, CDR1 is MDHEN and CDR2 is SYDVKM. CDR3 coding DNA: TGTGCCAGCAGCCCCCTAAACACTGAAGCTTTCTTT. It codes for CASSPLNTEAFF.

The gene calls are TRBV2 and TRBJ2-5; 7 positions match TRBD1. CDR1 is SNHLY, CDR2 FYNNEI, per germline. With V trimmed by 2 bases and J by 5 bases, 8 bases remained unmatched. The CDR3 contains 15 residues. The CDR3 loop reads CASSERAGGGETQYF. DNA of the CDR3: TGTGCCAGCAGTGAAAGGGCAGGGGGTGGGGAGACCCAGTACTTC.

This chain uses TRBV19 with TRBJ1-2, with D tentatively TRBD1 (6 bases). Trimming removed 0 bases at V and 7 bases at J, with 21 bases between. CDR1 and CDR2 from the germline V gene are LNHDA and SQIVND (reference sequence). The CDR3 covers 17 residues. CDR3 residues: CASSIDLEEGELGGYTF. The CDR3 bases are TGTGCCAGTAGTATAGATCTGGAGGAGGGGGAGTTGGGTGGCTACACCTTC.

The V gene is TRBV7-2, the J gene TRBJ2-7; 13 bases map to TRBD2. Trimming took 5 bases from V and 4 from J; bases not matched to a gene: 8. This CDR3 comprises 16 residues. In germline, CDR1 is SGHTA, CDR2 FQGNSA. Written as DNA, the CDR3 is TGTGCCAGCAGCGTAACTAGCGGGGGGGCCCCTTACGAGCAGTACTTC. This translates into CASSVTSGGAPYEQYF.

The V call is TRBV10-1, the J call TRBJ2-7; possible D gene TRBD1, 7 bases. The ends were cut back, 2 bases at V and 6 bases at J, with 11 bases in the middle. The CDR3 runs to 13 residues. Germline V gene lookup returns CDR1 WNHNN and CDR2 SYGVQD (reference sequence). Here the CDR3 DNA reads TGCGCCAGCAGTGAGGGCCAGGGGGGCGAGCAGTACTTC. It codes for CASSEGQGGEQYF.

The chain couples TRBV29-1 to TRBJ2-3; the D gene is possibly TRBD1 (6 bases). Trimming cost V 5 bases and J 2 bases, with 11 bases left between them. Per germline, CDR1 SQVTM and CDR2 ANQGSEA. The length of the CDR3 is 13 residues. The CDR3, as DNA: TGCAGCGTTTTTGGACAGTCCACAGATACGCAGTATTTT. It encodes CSVFGQSTDTQYF.

The rearrangement joins TRBV11-2 to TRBJ2-7; 7 nucleotides line up with TRBD1. CDR1 and CDR2 (germline): SGHAT, FQNNGV. The CDR3 covers 15 residues. Trimming at V came to 4 bases and at J to 3 bases, leaving 9 bases not matched to a gene. The CDR3 loop reads CASSSLSGTVYEQYF. CDR3 coding DNA: TGTGCCAGCAGCTCGCTCTCCGGGACAGTCTACGAGCAGTACTTC.

This clone came up once. The chain recombines TRBV5-1 with TRBJ1-3; 7 bases are a match to TRBD1. Germline V gene sequence: CDR1 SGHRS, CDR2 YFSETQ. V dropped 2 bases and J dropped 8; count of bases not matched to a gene: 10. There are 15 residues in the CDR3. CDR3 nucleotides: TGCGCCAGCAGCTTCGGGGGGACAGTATTTGACACCATATATTTT. This encodes CASSFGGTVFDTIYF.

V usage is TRBV30 and J usage is TRBJ2-2, with D possibly matching TRBD2 (5 bases). The germline V gene encodes CDR1 GTSNPN and CDR2 SVGIG (reference sequence). The length of the CDR3 is 15 residues. Trimming left V 4 bases short and J 0 bases short, with 12 bases between. The CDR3 region has the DNA TGTGCCTGGATTCCACCGGGATCGAACACCGGGGAGCTGTTTTTT. Its translation is CAWIPPGSNTGELFF.

The chain links TRBV4-2 to TRBJ1-2; 8 nucleotides agree with TRBD1. Germline V gene sequence: CDR1 LGHNA, CDR2 YNFKEQ. V lost 1 base to trimming and J lost 9 bases; unmatched junction nucleotides: 4. The CDR3 length is 13 residues. The CDR3 sequence is CASSQADRDSYTF. The CDR3 DNA reads TGTGCCAGCAGCCAAGCGGACAGGGACAGCTACACCTTC.

The chain uses TRBV19 and TRBJ1-1; possibly TRBD1 for D (5 bases). Deletions cut 6 bases from V and 5 bases from J, with 13 bases between. CDR3 length: 13 amino acids. Germline-derived CDR1 and CDR2 are LNHDA and SQIVND (reference sequence). CDR3 coding DNA: TGTGCCAGTAGCCCGACGGGGGAGACTGAAGCTTTCTTT. Its protein is CASSPTGETEAFF.

This clone was seen once. The chain links TRBV28 to TRBJ1-1; no reliable D call. CDR1 is MDHEN, CDR2 SYDVKM, per germline. The CDR3 extends over 13 amino acids. The V end was cut by 7 bases, the J end by 4 bases, with 13 bases between. CDR3 protein: CASKPTWGTEAFF. The DNA of the CDR3 is TGTGCCAGCAAACCTACTTGGGGCACTGAAGCTTTCTTT. The complete variable domain, with remaining parts taken from reference TRBV28 and TRBJ1-1, reads DVKVTQSSRYLVKRTGEKVFLECVQDMDHENMFWYRQDPGLGLRLIYFSYDVKMKEKGDIPEGYSVSREKKERFSLILESASTNQTSMYLCASKPTWGTEAFFGQGTRLTVV.

V and J are TRBV7-2 and TRBJ2-1, with a tentative D call TRBD2 (5 bases). V was trimmed by 5 bases and J by 7 bases, leaving 12 bases between them. Per germline, CDR1 SGHTA and CDR2 FQGNSA. This CDR3 has 13 residues. The CDR3 sequence: CASSRTGPNEQFF. CDR3 DNA sequence: TGTGCCAGCAGCCGGACTGGACCAAATGAGCAGTTCTTC.

The chain couples TRBV3-1 (or the pseudogene TRBV3-2) to TRBJ2-4; D is uncertain. Trimming cost V 1 base and J 9 bases, with 13 bases left between them. Germline V gives CDR1 LGHDT, CDR2 YNNKEL (reference sequence). The CDR3 contains 14 residues. CDR3 region: CASSQVTGQGIQYF. Written as DNA, the CDR3 is TGTGCCAGCAGCCAAGTTACCGGGCAAGGCATTCAGTACTTC.

For the CDR3, the DNA is TGTGCCAGCAGCCCCCGGACTAGCGGGTGGAGCTCCTACGAGCAGTACTTC. Residues: CASSPRTSGWSSYEQYF. V usage is TRBV9 and J usage is TRBJ2-7, with 11 nucleotides matching TRBD2. The V segment lost 4 bases and the J segment 0 bases; nucleotides outside the gene matches: 9. Germline CDR1 and CDR2: SGDLS and YYNGEE. The CDR3 extends over 17 amino acids.

The genes are TRBV4-2 and TRBJ1-1; TRBD1 might be the D (5 bases). The ends were cut back, 5 bases at V and 1 base at J, with 17 bases in the middle. The CDR3 is 16 residues long. CDR1 is LGHNA, CDR2 YNFKEQ, per germline. CDR3 in amino acids: CASSEVGRGRNTEAFF. The CDR3 DNA is TGTGCCAGCAGCGAGGTAGGGCGGGGCAGGAACACTGAAGCTTTCTTT.

The V call is TRBV5-4, the J call TRBJ1-1; D not certain. CDR1 and CDR2 from the germline V gene are SGHNT and YYREEE (reference sequence). V was clipped by 4 bases and J by 2 bases, with 9 bases between them. The CDR3 has 13 residues. The CDR3 region has the DNA TGTGCCAGCAGCACCCCGACCAACACTGAAGCTTTCTTT. This codes for CASSTPTNTEAFF.

The rearrangement uses TRBV11-3 and TRBJ2-1; D call uncertain. Germline lookup yields CDR1 SGHNT and CDR2 YENEEA. Trimming took 5 bases from V and 7 from J, leaving 12 bases between them. The CDR3 has 13 residues. Written as DNA, the CDR3 is TGTGCCAGCAGCCTCAGATGGGGAAATGAGCAGTTCTTC. This codes for CASSLRWGNEQFF.

The J gene is TRBJ2-1, the V gene TRBV7-3; TRBD1 matches 9 bases. The CDR3 totals 16 residues. V shed 4 bases and J 6 bases; nucleotides not matched to a gene: 10. Germline CDR1 is SGHTA and CDR2 is FQGTGA. CDR3 coding DNA: TGTGCCAGCAGCTCCAATGGACAGGGGTTTGGCAATGAGCAGTTCTTC. Its protein product is CASSSNGQGFGNEQFF.

CDR3 sequence (DNA): TGTGCCAGCAGCTTGGACAGGGGGGAACTAGAGACCCAGTACTTC. It is translated as CASSLDRGELETQYF. This chain connects TRBV7-9 to TRBJ2-5, with 10 bases matching TRBD1. Losses at the gene ends were 3 bases for V and 4 bases for J; bases not matched to a gene: 5. This CDR3 is 15 amino acids long. The germline V gene has CDR1 SEHNR and CDR2 FQNEAQ (reference sequence).

The chain is built from TRBV4-1 and TRBJ1-5; possibly TRBD1 for D (6 bases). The CDR3 has 14 amino acids. Trimming removed 3 bases at V and 6 bases at J, with 12 bases between. Germline CDR1 reads MGHRA; CDR2 reads YSYEKL. CDR3 sequence reads: CASSQGGGGQPQHF. The CDR3 nucleotides are TGCGCCAGCAGCCAGGGAGGGGGAGGTCAGCCCCAGCATTTT.

This clone showed up just once. V and J are TRBV20-1 and TRBJ1-1, with TRBD1 as a possible D gene (5 bases). The V end was cut by 3 bases, the J end by 2 bases, with 16 bases between. The CDR3 has 15 amino acids. Germline V gene lookup returns CDR1 DFQATT and CDR2 SNEGSKA (reference sequence). CDR3 coding DNA: TGCAGTGCTAGTCGACCCCTTGGGGGAAACACTGAAGCTTTCTTT. Translating gives CSASRPLGGNTEAFF.

The chain employs TRBV28 and TRBJ2-7; 11 bases fit TRBD2. Trimming removed 5 bases from V and 6 bases from J; junction bases left unmatched: 9. The CDR3 spans 15 residues. Germline CDR1 MDHEN, CDR2 SYDVKM. CDR3 sequence reads: CASSASGTSGLEQYF. The CDR3 DNA follows: TGTGCCAGCAGTGCAAGCGGGACTAGCGGACTCGAGCAGTACTTC.

Worth noting for this clone: This sample includes further DNA sequences coding for the same CDR3. The CDR3, as DNA: TGCGCCAGCAGCTTGATAGGCGATCAGCCCCAGCATTTT. Translated: CASSLIGDQPQHF. The rearrangement uses TRBV5-1 and TRBJ1-5; D call uncertain. The V end was cut by 1 base, the J end by 5 bases, with 7 bases between. CDR1 is SGHRS and CDR2 is YFSETQ in the germline V gene. The CDR3 is made up of 13 amino acids.

The chain links TRBV12-3 or TRBV12-4 to TRBJ1-2; no firm D call. This CDR3 comprises 12 residues. Trimming left V 6 bases short and J 5 bases short, with 10 bases between. CDR3 coding DNA: TGTGCCAGCAGCCCCGGACGTTATGGCTACACCTTC. Translating gives CASSPGRYGYTF.

The genes are TRBV18 and TRBJ2-2; possibly TRBD2 for D (5 bases). The CDR3 extends over 14 amino acids. Trimming shortened V by 3 bases and J by 3 bases, and 8 bases separated the two germline ends. Germline lookup yields CDR1 KGHSH and CDR2 LQKENI. CDR3 in amino acids: CASSPQEDTGELFF. CDR3 nucleotide sequence: TGTGCCAGCTCACCTCAGGAGGACACCGGGGAGCTGTTTTTT.

The rearrangement uses TRBV29-1 and TRBJ1-1; 8 nucleotides agree with TRBD1. CDR1 and CDR2 from the germline V gene are SQVTM and ANQGSEA. The CDR3 has 13 amino acids. The trim removed 7 bases at V and 8 bases at J, leaving 12 bases unmatched. The CDR3 coding sequence is TGCAGCGCCGCCGGGGAATGGGACAGGGAAGCTTTCTTT. Its translation: CSAAGEWDREAFF.